This T cell receptor (beta chain) was obtained from a study of identical twins. Study-level findings and limits: Out-of-frame TCR alpha sharing in monozygotic twins exceeded recombination model predictions.

This clonotype was counted at least ten times. Its matching antigen is unknown. Each cDNA held unique molecular identifiers, and template switching gave it a universal primer site. TCRdb fed the 5' RACE reads into MiXCR, producing one record per CDR3 protein. The repertoire holds hundreds of thousands of distinct CDR3 sequences, with about a tenth as singletons. Sequencing input: memory (CD45RO+) T cells sorted from blood. This clonotype was obtained from a woman aged 18-29 years in good health.

The CDR3 here is CASSVAMYVGELFF. The CDR3 DNA sequence: TGTGCCAGCAGCGTAGCTATGTACGTCGGGGAGCTGTTTTTT. V is TRBV9 and J is TRBJ2-2; D gene uncertain. The CDR3 has 14 amino acids. V was clipped by 0 bases and J by 7 bases, with 10 bases between them. The germline V gene encodes CDR1 SGDLS and CDR2 YYNGEE.